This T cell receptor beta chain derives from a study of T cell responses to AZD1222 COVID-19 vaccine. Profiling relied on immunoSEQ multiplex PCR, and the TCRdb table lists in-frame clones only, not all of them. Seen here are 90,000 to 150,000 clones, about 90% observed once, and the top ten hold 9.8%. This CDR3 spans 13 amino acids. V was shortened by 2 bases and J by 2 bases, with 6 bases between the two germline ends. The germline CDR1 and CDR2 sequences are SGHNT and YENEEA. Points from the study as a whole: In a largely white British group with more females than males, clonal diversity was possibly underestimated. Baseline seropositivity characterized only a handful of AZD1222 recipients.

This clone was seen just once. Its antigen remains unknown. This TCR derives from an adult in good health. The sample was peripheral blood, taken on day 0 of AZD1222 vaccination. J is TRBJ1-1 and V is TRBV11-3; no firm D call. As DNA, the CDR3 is TGTGCCAGCAGCTTATTCTCAAACACTGAAGCTTTCTTT. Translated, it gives CASSLFSNTEAFF.